What follows is one T cell receptor (beta chain) and its context. The target antigen is unknown. This entry is derived from a study of cytomegalovirus exposure and HLA in healthy donors. V dropped 4 bases and J dropped 4; count of bases not matched to a gene: 7. Germline loops: CDR1 SGHNT, CDR2 YYREEE (reference sequence). The CDR3 is made up of 16 amino acids. Study outcomes and limitations: DRB1 had the most TCR associations and HLA-C the fewest, a later analysis found, with rates varying by HLA locus. Association of 16,951 TCR beta sequences with HLA alleles was found at 0.05 false discovery rate in a later analysis. Previous analysis showed most TCR beta V segments were productive about 87% or about 30% of the time.

Use of 60 Vbeta and 13 Jbeta primers characterized the PCR. In the authors' methods: In a later analysis, 80 million or so unique TCR beta chains included roughly 11 million shared by two or more donors. Libraries were prepared by immunoSEQ multiplex PCR; TCRdb keeps only in-frame clonotypes and omits some of them. D and trimming come from the DNA, and the V and J calls and clone size come from that table. The sample contains about 130,000 clones, 75% to 85% of which appear only once. The source is a man aged 30 to 39 in good health and CMV-seronegative. The V gene is TRBV5-4, the J gene TRBJ2-4, with 11 bases fitting TRBD2. Material: PBMCs. CDR3 protein: CASSPTGTSGKNIQYF. The CDR3 DNA reads TGTGCCAGCAGCCCAACCGGGACTAGCGGAAAAAACATTCAGTACTTC.